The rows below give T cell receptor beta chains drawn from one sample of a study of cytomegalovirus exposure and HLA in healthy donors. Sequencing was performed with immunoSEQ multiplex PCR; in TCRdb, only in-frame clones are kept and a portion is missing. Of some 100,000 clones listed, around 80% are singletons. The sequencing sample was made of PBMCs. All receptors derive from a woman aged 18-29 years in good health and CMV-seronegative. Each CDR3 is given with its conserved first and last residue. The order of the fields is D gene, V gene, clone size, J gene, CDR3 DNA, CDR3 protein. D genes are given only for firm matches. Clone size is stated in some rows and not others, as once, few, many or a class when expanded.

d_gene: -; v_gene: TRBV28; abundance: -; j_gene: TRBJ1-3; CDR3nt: TGTGCCAGCAGTTTATCGGGGGGCGGAAACACCATATATTTT; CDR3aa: CASSLSGGGNTIYF
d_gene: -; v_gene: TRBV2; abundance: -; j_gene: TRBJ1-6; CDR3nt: TGTGCCAGCAGTGAAGGCCGAGGCAGACTATTCGCCCTCCACTTT; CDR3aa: CASSEGRGRLFALHF
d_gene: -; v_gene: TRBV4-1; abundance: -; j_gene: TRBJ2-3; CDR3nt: TGCGCCAGCAGCCGAGGACTACGAAACGGCGATACGCAGTATTTT; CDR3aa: CASSRGLRNGDTQYF
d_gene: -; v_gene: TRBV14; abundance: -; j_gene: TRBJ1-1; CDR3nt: TGTGCCAGCAGCCAAGACCGAGGGACTGAAGCTTTCTTT; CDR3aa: CASSQDRGTEAFF
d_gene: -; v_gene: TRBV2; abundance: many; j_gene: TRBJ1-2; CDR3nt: TGTGCCAGCAGAGTTGAGAGACAGTCTTATGGCTACACCTTC; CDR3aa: CASRVERQSYGYTF
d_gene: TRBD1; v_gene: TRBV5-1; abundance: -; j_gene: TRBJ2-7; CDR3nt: TGCGCCAGCAGCTTGGGCCATGGGACAGGGGCCTACGAGCAGTACTTC; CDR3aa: CASSLGHGTGAYEQYF
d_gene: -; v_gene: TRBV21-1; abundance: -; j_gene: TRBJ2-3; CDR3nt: TGTGCCAGCAGCAACCTCTCGGGCGGTCTAGCGACAGATACGCAGTATTTT; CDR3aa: CASSNLSGGLATDTQYF
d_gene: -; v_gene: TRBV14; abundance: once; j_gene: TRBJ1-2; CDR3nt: TGTGCCAGCAGCCAAGATAGGGGACACAACTATGGCTACACCTTC; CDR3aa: CASSQDRGHNYGYTF
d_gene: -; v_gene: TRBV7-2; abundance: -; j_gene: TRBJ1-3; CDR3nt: TGTGCCAGCAGCTTAGCGAGCAGCGATTCTGGAAACACCATATATTTT; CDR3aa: CASSLASSDSGNTIYF
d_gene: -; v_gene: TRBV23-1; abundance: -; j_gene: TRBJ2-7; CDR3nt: TGCGCCAGCAGTCAATCCGACAGGTCTCCCTACGAGCAGTACTTC; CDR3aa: CASSQSDRSPYEQYF
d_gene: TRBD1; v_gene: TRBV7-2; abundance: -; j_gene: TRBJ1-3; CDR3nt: TGTGCCAGCAGCCTCTGGACAGGGGGCGTCTCTGGAAACACCATATATTTT; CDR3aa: CASSLWTGGVSGNTIYF
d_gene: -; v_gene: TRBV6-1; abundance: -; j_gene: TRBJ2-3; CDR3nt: TGTGCCAGCACCAACGGGGAAGCAGATACGCAGTATTTT; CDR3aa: CASTNGEADTQYF
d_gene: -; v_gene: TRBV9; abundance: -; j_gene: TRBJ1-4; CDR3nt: TGTGCCAGCAGCGCCCGCCCGGGGATAGATGAAAAACTGTTTTTT; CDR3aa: CASSARPGIDEKLFF
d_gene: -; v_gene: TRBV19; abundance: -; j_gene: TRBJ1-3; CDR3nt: TGTGCCAGTACCCCTCAGGTATACTCTGGAAACACCATATATTTT; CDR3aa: CASTPQVYSGNTIYF
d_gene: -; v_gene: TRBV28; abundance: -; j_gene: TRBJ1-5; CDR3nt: TGTGCCAGCAGTCCCCACGTGCAGGGCAGACAGCCCCAGCATTTT; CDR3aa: CASSPHVQGRQPQHF
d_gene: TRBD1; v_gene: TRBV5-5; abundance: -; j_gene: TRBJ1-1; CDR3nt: TGTGCCAGCAGTTCGACAGGGTACACTGAAGCTTTCTTT; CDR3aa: CASSSTGYTEAFF
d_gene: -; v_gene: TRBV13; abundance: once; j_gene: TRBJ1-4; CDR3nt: TGTGCCAGCAGCTGGGGACATGGTAGTGAAAAACTGTTTTTT; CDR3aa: CASSWGHGSEKLFF
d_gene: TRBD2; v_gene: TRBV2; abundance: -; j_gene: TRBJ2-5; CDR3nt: TGTGCCAGCATTTGGACTAGCGGGAGAGACAAAGAGACCCAGTACTTC; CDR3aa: CASIWTSGRDKETQYF
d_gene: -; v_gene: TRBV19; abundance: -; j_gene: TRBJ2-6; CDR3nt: TGTGCCAGTAGTATTATAGCAGGGTCCGGGGCCAACGTCCTGACTTTC; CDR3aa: CASSIIAGSGANVLTF
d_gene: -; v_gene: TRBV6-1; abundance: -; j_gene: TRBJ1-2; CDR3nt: TGTGCCAGCAGTGAAGGGGAGGGAGCTAGGGGCTACACCTTC; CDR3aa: CASSEGEGARGYTF
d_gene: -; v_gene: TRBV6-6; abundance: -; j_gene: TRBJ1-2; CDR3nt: TGTGCCAGCAGTACCGCGGATGGTGGCTACACCTTC; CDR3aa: CASSTADGGYTF
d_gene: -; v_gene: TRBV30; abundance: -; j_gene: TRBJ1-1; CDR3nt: TGTGCCTGGAGTGTAGGGGCGCACACTGAAGCTTTCTTT; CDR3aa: CAWSVGAHTEAFF
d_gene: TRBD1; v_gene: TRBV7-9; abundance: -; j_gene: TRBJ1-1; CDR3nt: TGTTCCAGCAGCCCGCGCCCGGGACAGGGCTCAGGGACTGAAGCTTTCTTT; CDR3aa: CSSSPRPGQGSGTEAFF
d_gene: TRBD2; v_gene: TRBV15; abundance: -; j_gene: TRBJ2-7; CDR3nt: TGTGCCACCAGCAGAGAACGACTAGCGGACGAGCAGTACTTC; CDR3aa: CATSRERLADEQYF
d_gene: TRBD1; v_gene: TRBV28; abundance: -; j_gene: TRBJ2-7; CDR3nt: TGTGCCAGCAATGGACAGGTCTACTCCTACGAGCAGTACTTC; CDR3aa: CASNGQVYSYEQYF
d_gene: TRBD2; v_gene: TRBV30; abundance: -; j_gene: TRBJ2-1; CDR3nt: TGTGCCTGGGACGGGACTAGCGGGAACAATGAGCAGTTCTTC; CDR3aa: CAWDGTSGNNEQFF
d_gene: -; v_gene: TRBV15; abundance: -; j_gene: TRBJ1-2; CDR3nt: TGTGCCACCAGCAGAGATGGCCTGAGTGGGGCGCTCGGCTATGGCTACACCTTC; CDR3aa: CATSRDGLSGALGYGYTF
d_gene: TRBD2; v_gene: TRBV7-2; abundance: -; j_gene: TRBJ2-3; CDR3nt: TGTGCCAGCAGCTTAACACTAGCGGGAGTATCGGTTACAGATACGCAGTATTTT; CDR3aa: CASSLTLAGVSVTDTQYF
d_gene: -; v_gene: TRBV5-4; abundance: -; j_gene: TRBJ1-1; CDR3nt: TGTGCCAGCAGGGAAGGGGGAAACACTGAAGCTTTCTTT; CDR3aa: CASREGGNTEAFF
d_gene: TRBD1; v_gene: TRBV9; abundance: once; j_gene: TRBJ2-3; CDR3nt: TGTGCCAGCAGCGATGAGGACAGGGTTACAGATACGCAGTATTTT; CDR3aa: CASSDEDRVTDTQYF
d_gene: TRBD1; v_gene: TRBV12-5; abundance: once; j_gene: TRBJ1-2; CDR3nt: TGTGCTAGTGGTTTGTCGACAGGGAACTATGGCTACACCTTC; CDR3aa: CASGLSTGNYGYTF
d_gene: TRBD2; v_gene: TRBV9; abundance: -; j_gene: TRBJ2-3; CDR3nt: TGTGCCAGCAGCGTATTGGGGAGGGAGACAGATACGCAGTATTTT; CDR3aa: CASSVLGRETDTQYF
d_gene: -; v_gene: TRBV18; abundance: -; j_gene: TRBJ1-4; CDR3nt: TGTGCCAGCTCCCCGGGAGTAGCAACTAATGAAAAACTGTTTTTT; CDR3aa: CASSPGVATNEKLFF
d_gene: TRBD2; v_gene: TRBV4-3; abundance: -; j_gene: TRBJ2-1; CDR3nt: TGCGCCAGCAGCCACCCGGGACTAGCCAGGAATGAGCAGTTCTTC; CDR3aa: CASSHPGLARNEQFF
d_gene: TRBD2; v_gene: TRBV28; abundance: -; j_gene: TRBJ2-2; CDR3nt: TGTGCCAGCAGTTTTTCTTTAGGACTAGCGGGAGTACGCACCGGGGAGCTGTTTTTT; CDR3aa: CASSFSLGLAGVRTGELFF
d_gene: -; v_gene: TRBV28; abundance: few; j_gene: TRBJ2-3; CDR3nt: TGTGCCAGCAGTTCAGATTACAGGGCAACGCAGTATTTT; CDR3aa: CASSSDYRATQYF
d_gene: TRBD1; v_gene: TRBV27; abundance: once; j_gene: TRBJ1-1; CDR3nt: TGTGCCAGCAGCCCGCGATGGGACAGGGGGTGGAACACTGAAGCTTTCTTT; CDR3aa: CASSPRWDRGWNTEAFF
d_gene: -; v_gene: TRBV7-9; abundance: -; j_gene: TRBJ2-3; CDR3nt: TGTTCCAGCAGCTTTGGTGAGGATACGCAGTATTTT; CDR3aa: CSSSFGEDTQYF
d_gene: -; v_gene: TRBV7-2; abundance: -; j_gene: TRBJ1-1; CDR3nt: TGTGCCAGCAGCCCCAACGGAGCACAGAACACTGAAGCTTTCTTT; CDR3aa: CASSPNGAQNTEAFF
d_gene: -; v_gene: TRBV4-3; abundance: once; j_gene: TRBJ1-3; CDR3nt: TGCGCCAGCAGCCAGGCGGGGGGGGCGAACACCATATATTTT; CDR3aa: CASSQAGGANTIYF
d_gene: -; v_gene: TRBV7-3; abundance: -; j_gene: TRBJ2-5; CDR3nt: TGTGCCAGCAGCCCGGGACTCACCCCCCTTTGGGAGACCCAGTACTTC; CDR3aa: CASSPGLTPLWETQYF
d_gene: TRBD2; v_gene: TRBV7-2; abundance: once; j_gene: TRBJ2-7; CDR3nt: TGTGCCAGCAGCTTTACCGGGACTAGCGGGTCCTACGAGCAGTACTTC; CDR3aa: CASSFTGTSGSYEQYF